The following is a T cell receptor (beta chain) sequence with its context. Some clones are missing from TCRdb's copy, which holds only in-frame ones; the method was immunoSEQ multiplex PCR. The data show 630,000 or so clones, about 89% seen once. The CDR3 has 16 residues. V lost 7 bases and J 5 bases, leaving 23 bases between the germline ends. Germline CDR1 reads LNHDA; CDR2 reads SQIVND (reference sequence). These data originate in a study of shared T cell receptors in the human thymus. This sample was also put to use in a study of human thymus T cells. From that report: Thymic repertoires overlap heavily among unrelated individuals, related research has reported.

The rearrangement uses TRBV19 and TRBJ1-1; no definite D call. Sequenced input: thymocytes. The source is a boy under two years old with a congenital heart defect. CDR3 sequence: CASNSTSIGSRTEAFF. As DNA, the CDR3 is TGTGCCAGTAATTCGACATCAATAGGGAGCCGAACTGAAGCTTTCTTT.